What follows are 32 T cell receptor beta chains derived from one specimen sequenced in a study of EBV T-cell therapy then PD-1 blockade in nasopharyngeal carcinoma. No antigen has been assigned to these receptors. As to treatment: AdE1-LMPpoly-expanded autologous EBV-specific T-cell therapy followed by anti-PD-1 nivolumab. Profiled with immunoSEQ multiplex PCR; TCRdb holds only in-frame clones, not every one. The profile covers approximately 21,000 clones, with nearly 85% appearing a single time and over 25% taken by the ten largest. The sequences come from CD8+ T cells from blood, collected at approximately day 62 from a patient whose treatment included autologous EBV-specific T cells and nivolumab. Source of these receptors: a man in his forties with nasopharyngeal carcinoma.

This clone came up once. The chain combines TRBV28 with TRBJ2-1; 9 bases are a match to TRBD1. Per the germline V gene, CDR1 is MDHEN and CDR2 is SYDVKM. The CDR3 loop spans 14 amino acids. The ends lost 5 bases at V and 5 bases at J; junction bases unmatched: 4. CDR3 in amino acids: CASSGTGLNNEQFF. For the CDR3, the DNA is TGTGCCAGCAGTGGGACAGGGTTAAACAATGAGCAGTTCTTC.

V gene TRBV6-5 combines with J gene TRBJ1-1; D not resolved. V dropped 4 bases and J dropped 4 bases, with 13 bases sitting between them. Germline CDR1 MNHEY, CDR2 SVGAGI. The CDR3 has 14 residues. This CDR3 is CASSSGPFATEAFF. The DNA of the CDR3 is TGTGCCAGCAGTTCCGGACCCTTCGCCACTGAAGCTTTCTTT.

The gene calls are TRBV6-1 and TRBJ1-2; no reliable D call. CDR3 length equals 16 residues. Germline V gene data show CDR1 as MNHNS and CDR2 as SASEGT. V lost 1 base and J 4 bases, leaving 16 bases between the germline ends. CDR3 in DNA: TGTGCCAGCAGTGAAGGCCCTGACAAAGTCGGCTATGGCTACACCTTC. Translation: CASSEGPDKVGYGYTF.

V gene TRBV10-3 combines with J gene TRBJ1-6; D might be TRBD1 (5 bases). Germline CDR1 and CDR2: ENHRY and SYGVKD. This CDR3 region has 16 residues. The V gene lost 0 bases and the J gene lost 8 bases, with 14 bases spanning the gap. The CDR3 protein is CAISESRSWGDSPLHF. The CDR3 DNA reads as TGTGCCATCAGTGAGTCGAGGAGCTGGGGCGATTCACCCCTCCACTTT.

The CDR3: CASSLSPAGGPYNEQFF. The CDR3 region has the DNA TGCGCCAGCAGCTTGAGCCCAGCGGGGGGCCCCTACAATGAGCAGTTCTTC. J is TRBJ2-1 and V is TRBV5-1; 9 bases map to TRBD2. Germline CDR1 and CDR2: SGHRS and YFSETQ. The junction had 7 bases not matched to a gene; V was cut back by 1 base and J by 2 bases. This CDR3 spans 17 amino acids.

The chain is built from TRBV6-2 or TRBV6-3 and TRBJ2-3, with D possibly being TRBD1 or TRBD2 (5 bases each). This CDR3 is built from 13 residues. Per the germline V gene, CDR1 is MNHEY and CDR2 is SVGEGT. V lost 5 bases and J lost 2, with 8 bases in between. CDR3 protein: CASSVGDTDTQYF. CDR3 DNA sequence: TGTGCCAGCAGTGTGGGGGACACAGATACGCAGTATTTT.

V is TRBV7-9 and J is TRBJ1-3; 8 nucleotides match TRBD1. From germline, CDR1 is SEHNR and CDR2 FQNEAQ (reference sequence). V lost 5 bases to trimming and J lost 3 bases; unmatched junction nucleotides: 3. The CDR3 runs 14 residues. The CDR3 sequence: CASSRQGIGNTIYF. CDR3 nucleotides: TGTGCCAGCAGCCGACAGGGGATTGGAAACACCATATATTTT.

This chain connects TRBV9 to TRBJ2-7; maybe TRBD2 (5 bases). CDR1 and CDR2 (germline): SGDLS, YYNGEE. V was cut by 4 bases and J by 3 bases, with 14 bases left in between. The length of the CDR3 is 14 residues. The CDR3 DNA follows: TGTGCCAGCAGCCCTAGGACTGAAAACTACGAGCAGTACTTC. Its translation is CASSPRTENYEQYF.

The chain links TRBV5-4 to TRBJ1-2; D may be TRBD1 (5 bases). The CDR3 runs to 13 residues. Germline CDR1 and CDR2: SGHNT and YYREEE (reference sequence). V was trimmed by 4 bases and J by 1 base, leaving 8 bases between them. The CDR3 protein is CASSDSLNYGYTF. CDR3 DNA sequence: TGTGCCAGCAGCGACAGCCTTAACTATGGCTACACCTTC.

The chain recombines TRBV4-1 with TRBJ2-6; D is undetermined. Trimming cost V 2 bases and J 0 bases, with 2 bases left between them. The CDR3 is made up of 14 amino acids. Germline V lookup: CDR1 MGHRA, CDR2 YSYEKL. This CDR3 is CASSQTSGANVLTF. The CDR3 DNA is TGCGCCAGCAGCCAAACCTCTGGGGCCAACGTCCTGACTTTC.

This rearrangement joins TRBV14 to TRBJ2-7, with no clear D. Germline V gene lookup returns CDR1 SGHDN and CDR2 FVKESK. The CDR3 consists of 14 residues. Trimming removed 4 bases at V and 2 bases at J, with 12 bases between. The CDR3 region is CASSLRSGPYEQYF. Here the CDR3 DNA reads TGTGCCAGCAGCCTAAGAAGTGGGCCCTACGAGCAGTACTTC.

The chain joins TRBV7-9 to TRBJ2-1; 11 positions agree with TRBD2. J lost 2 bases, V lost 1 base, and 4 bases had no gene match. The CDR3 totals 17 residues. Germline assignment: CDR1 SEHNR and CDR2 FQNEAQ (reference sequence). The CDR3 sequence is CASSLVLAGGTYNEQFF. CDR3 nucleotides: TGTGCCAGCAGCTTAGTTCTAGCGGGGGGAACCTACAATGAGCAGTTCTTC.

The sample holds many counts of this clone. The J gene is TRBJ2-5, the V gene TRBV7-6, with no clear D. This CDR3 has 12 amino acids. The V end lost 1 base, the J end lost 7 bases, and 7 bases lay between the germline ends. Germline-derived CDR1 and CDR2 are SGHVS and FNYEAQ. For the CDR3, the DNA is TGTGCCAGCAGCTTAGAAGGCGGGACCCAGTACTTC. It codes for CASSLEGGTQYF.

This clone showed up just once. V and J are TRBV30 and TRBJ2-3; a possible D gene is TRBD2 (5 bases). CDR1 and CDR2 (germline): GTSNPN, SVGIG (reference sequence). V lost 4 bases to trimming and J lost 0 bases, with 14 bases between them. The length of the CDR3 is 15 residues. Here the CDR3 reads CAWTVGGFSTDTQYF. CDR3 sequence (DNA): TGTGCCTGGACAGTGGGCGGGTTTAGCACAGATACGCAGTATTTT.

V gene TRBV6-1 combines with J gene TRBJ2-2, with TRBD2 identical over 12 bases. The V and J ends lost 2 bases and 6 bases, in that order; junction bases with no gene match: 1. CDR1 is MNHNS, CDR2 SASEGT, per germline. This CDR3 is 15 amino acids long. The CDR3 DNA sequence: TGTGCCAGCAGTGAATCTAGCGGGGGGGCCGGGGAGCTGTTTTTT. It yields the protein CASSESSGGAGELFF.

The V call is TRBV5-5, the J call TRBJ2-7, with a possible D match to TRBD2 (5 bases). The germline gives CDR1 SGHKS, CDR2 YYEKEE (reference sequence). Deletions cut 5 bases from V and 2 bases from J, with 14 bases between. This CDR3 has 14 amino acids. The CDR3 coding sequence is TGTGCCAGCAGTCCGCGGGTTTTTACCTACGAGCAGTACTTC. Its translation is CASSPRVFTYEQYF.

The chain has TRBV27 and TRBJ2-5, with D perhaps matching TRBD1 (5 bases). This CDR3 spans 16 amino acids. CDR1 is MNHEY, CDR2 SMNVEV, per germline (reference sequence). Trimming left V 4 bases short and J 1 base short, with 16 bases between. CDR3 DNA sequence: TGTGCCAGCAGTTCCTTGGGGCGGACCCTCCAAGAGACCCAGTACTTC. This gives the protein CASSSLGRTLQETQYF.

The rearrangement joins TRBV4-3 to TRBJ2-1; 7 nucleotides line up with TRBD1. The CDR3 covers 18 residues. Trimming took 2 bases from V and 0 from J; bases not matched to a gene: 10. Per the germline V gene, CDR1 is LGHNA and CDR2 is YSLEER. In DNA form, the CDR3 reads TGCGCCAGCAGCCAACATGAAACAGGGGTGGGCTCCTACAATGAGCAGTTCTTC. Translating gives CASSQHETGVGSYNEQFF.

The chain carries TRBV6-1 and TRBJ2-1; D gene ambiguous. Per germline, CDR1 MNHNS and CDR2 SASEGT. The CDR3 contains 15 residues. V lost 3 bases and J lost 3, with 12 bases in between. CDR3 sequence reads: CASSDHAGDYNEQFF. The DNA for the CDR3 is TGTGCCAGCAGTGACCATGCCGGTGACTACAATGAGCAGTTCTTC.

In this sample, this clone turned up once. The chain is built from TRBV10-3 and TRBJ1-4; possibly TRBD1 for D (5 bases). This CDR3 is built from 16 residues. Germline assignment: CDR1 ENHRY and CDR2 SYGVKD. Trimming took 3 bases from V and 5 from J, leaving 16 bases between them. The CDR3 sequence is CAISDGGPSPNEKLFF. For the CDR3, the DNA is TGTGCCATCAGTGACGGGGGACCATCCCCCAATGAAAAACTGTTTTTT.

This sequence joins TRBV15 and TRBJ2-2; maybe TRBD2 (6 bases). The ends were cut back, 0 bases at V and 6 bases at J, with 8 bases in the middle. CDR1 LNHNV and CDR2 YYDKDF come from the germline V gene (reference sequence). CDR3 length equals 14 residues. DNA of the CDR3: TGTGCCACCAGCAGAGAGCGGGGTGCCGGGGAGCTGTTTTTT. Amino acids: CATSRERGAGELFF.

A word on this clone: Other DNA variants within this sample encode the same CDR3. This chain uses TRBV7-9 with TRBJ1-5; D is possibly TRBD1 (5 bases). This CDR3 spans 12 amino acids. Trimming cost V 3 bases and J 7 bases, with 7 bases left between them. CDR1 and CDR2 from the germline V gene are SEHNR and FQNEAQ (reference sequence). The CDR3 spells CASSLGGQPQHF. The CDR3 region has the DNA TGTGCCAGCAGCTTGGGGGGACAGCCCCAGCATTTT.

The chain uses TRBV29-1 and TRBJ2-2; perhaps TRBD2 as D (5 bases). Germline loops: CDR1 SQVTM, CDR2 ANQGSEA. The CDR3 totals 13 residues. V was pared by 8 bases and J by 3 bases, with 13 bases between. CDR3 region: CSISGRYTGELFF. In DNA form, the CDR3 reads TGCAGCATATCGGGGAGATACACCGGGGAGCTGTTTTTT.

V gene TRBV7-6 combines with J gene TRBJ2-3, with 8 bases identical to TRBD2. The CDR3 totals 14 residues. Germline trimming cut 5 bases from V and 1 base from J; bases unmatched to any gene: 2. Germline-derived CDR1 and CDR2 are SGHVS and FNYEAQ. CDR3 nucleotide sequence: TGTGCCAGCAGCCCGGGGGGGGGCACAGATACGCAGTATTTT. This gives the protein CASSPGGGTDTQYF.

The rearrangement joins TRBV4-3 to TRBJ1-1; D gene uncertain. The CDR3 loop spans 13 amino acids. With 4 bases removed from V and 0 bases from J, the gap between germline ends came to 6 bases. From germline, CDR1 is LGHNA and CDR2 YSLEER. CDR3 nucleotides: TGCGCCAGCAGCCCGGGCGTGAACACTGAAGCTTTCTTT. Protein: CASSPGVNTEAFF.

This clone is deemed large. The J gene is TRBJ1-2, the V gene TRBV7-3, with D perhaps TRBD1 (5 bases). The germline CDR1 and CDR2 sequences are SGHTA and FQGTGA. CDR3 size: 14 residues. V lost 1 base and J 8 bases, leaving 14 bases between the germline ends. The CDR3, as DNA: TGTGCCAGCAGCTTAATTGCCGGGACGCAGGGCTACACCTTC. Its protein is CASSLIAGTQGYTF.

Relative to its sample, this clone is medium-sized. The chain combines TRBV6-2 or TRBV6-3 with TRBJ1-1; D ambiguous. Germline CDR1 reads MNHEY; CDR2 reads SVGEGT. The germline V and J ends were trimmed by 6 bases and 3 bases, with 17 bases remaining between them. The CDR3 is 15 amino acids. The CDR3 reads CASSPGFSKHTEAFF. In DNA, the CDR3 is TGTGCCAGCAGCCCGGGGTTTAGCAAACACACTGAAGCTTTCTTT.

The CDR3 loop is CASSRPGTGNGYGYTF. The DNA for the CDR3 is TGTGCCAGCAGCCGCCCCGGGACAGGGAACGGCTATGGCTACACCTTC. The gene calls are TRBV4-2 and TRBJ1-2, with 9 nucleotides matching TRBD1. This CDR3 region has 16 residues. The V gene end was trimmed by 4 bases and the J gene end by 4 bases; junction bases not matched to a gene: 10. Looked up from germline, CDR1 is LGHNA and CDR2 is YNFKEQ.

V and J are TRBV6-5 and TRBJ2-3, with 10 bases matching TRBD2. V was clipped by 10 bases and J by 2 bases; unmatched bases: 9. The CDR3 loop spans 15 amino acids. The germline CDR1 and CDR2 sequences are MNHEY and SVGAGI. The CDR3 sequence: CAISPLAGSTDTQYF. For the CDR3, the DNA is TGTGCCATCTCACCACTAGCGGGGTCCACAGATACGCAGTATTTT.

This chain joins TRBV7-9 and TRBJ1-3, with 7 nucleotides matching TRBD1. Germline CDR1 reads SEHNR; CDR2 reads FQNEAQ (reference sequence). The CDR3 spans 16 residues. V shed 5 bases, J shed 1 base, and the junction held 8 bases outside the gene matches. The CDR3 DNA reads as TGTGCCAGCAGCGACACGGGACAGCGGTCTGGAAACACCATATATTTT. Encoded protein: CASSDTGQRSGNTIYF.

This clone is a singleton in its sample. The genes are TRBV9 and TRBJ2-1, with a weak D call TRBD2 (5 bases). There are 12 residues in the CDR3. V lost 0 bases to trimming and J lost 10 bases, with 8 bases between them. CDR1 and CDR2 from the germline V gene are SGDLS and YYNGEE. CDR3 nucleotide sequence: TGTGCCAGCAGCGTAGGGGAGCTAGAGCAGTTCTTC. The encoded protein is CASSVGELEQFF.

The chain uses TRBV5-1 and TRBJ2-1, with TRBD2 matching over 8 bases. Per the germline V gene, CDR1 is SGHRS and CDR2 is YFSETQ. The CDR3 extends over 15 amino acids. V lost 4 bases and J lost 2; bases outside the gene matches: 5. DNA for the CDR3: TGCGCCAGCAGCCGGACGGGGGGGGCCTACAATGAGCAGTTCTTC. Translating it yields CASSRTGGAYNEQFF.